Each of the 26 T cell receptor beta chains below was sequenced from the same sample in a study of T cell responses to AZD1222 COVID-19 vaccine. The assay was immunoSEQ multiplex PCR, and TCRdb's table has in-frame clones only and misses some. The sample consists of some 90,000 clones, around 86% of them appearing once. Specimen: peripheral blood, collected on day 0 of AZD1222 vaccination. These TCRs come from an adult in good health.

This rearrangement joins TRBV18 to TRBJ2-3, with 11 positions matching TRBD2. The V gene's germline CDR1 is KGHSH and CDR2 LQKENI. CDR3 length equals 13 residues. J gave up 5 bases and V 5 bases, and 0 bases lay outside the gene matches. The CDR3 coding sequence is TGTGCCAGCTCAACTAGCGGGGGAGATACGCAGTATTTT. This codes for CASSTSGGDTQYF. The complete variable domain, with remaining parts taken from reference TRBV18 and TRBJ2-3, reads NAGVMQNPRHLVRRRGQEARLRCSPMKGHSHVYWYRQLPEEGLKFMVYLQKENIIDESGMPKERFSAEFPKEGPSILRIQQVVRGDSAAYFCASSTSGGDTQYFGPGTRLTVL.

This chain uses TRBV2 with TRBJ1-6; 9 bases align to TRBD1. Germline V gives CDR1 SNHLY, CDR2 FYNNEI. The CDR3 spans 15 residues. V shed 6 bases and J 3 bases; nucleotides not matched to a gene: 3. The CDR3 here is CASRGTGRYNSPLHF. In DNA form, the CDR3 reads TGTGCCAGCAGGGGGACAGGGCGCTATAATTCACCCCTCCACTTT.

The rearrangement links TRBV7-9 to TRBJ2-5, with 9 bases that match TRBD2. CDR1 SEHNR and CDR2 FQNEAQ come from the germline V gene (reference sequence). The CDR3 runs to 13 residues. J gave up 9 bases and V 6 bases, and 8 bases lay outside the gene matches. The CDR3 here is CASRIWREGSQYF. DNA of the CDR3: TGTGCCAGCAGGATATGGCGGGAGGGTTCCCAGTACTTC.

The V and J genes are TRBV27 and TRBJ1-5; D call uncertain. Germline lookup yields CDR1 MNHEY and CDR2 SMNVEV (reference sequence). V was pared by 8 bases and J by 4 bases, with 12 bases between. This CDR3 comprises 13 residues. The CDR3 nucleotides read TGTGCCAGCTCGTACCAGTATAATCAGCCCCAGCATTTT. It is translated as CASSYQYNQPQHF.

V gene TRBV12-3 or TRBV12-4 combines with J gene TRBJ1-5; weak D call: TRBD1 (5 bases). CDR3 size: 13 residues. Trimming left V 8 bases short and J 5 bases short, with 13 bases between. This CDR3 is CASSAGSDQPQHF. The CDR3 DNA follows: TGTGCCAGCTCGGCAGGGAGTGATCAGCCCCAGCATTTT.

This rearrangement joins TRBV19 to TRBJ1-2, with TRBD1 matching 8 bases. Germline CDR1 reads LNHDA; CDR2 reads SQIVND (reference sequence). The CDR3 sequence is 13 residues long. The V segment lost 3 bases and the J segment 5 bases; nucleotides outside the gene matches: 2. As DNA, the CDR3 is TGTGCCAGTAGTATTGGGACAGGTTATGGCTACACCTTC. This translates into CASSIGTGYGYTF. Looking up the rest from reference TRBV19 and TRBJ1-2 gives the full variable domain: DGGITQSPKYLFRKEGQNVTLSCEQNLNHDAMYWYRQDPGQGLRLIYYSQIVNDFQKGDIAEGYSVSREKKESFPLTVTSAQKNPTAFYLCASSIGTGYGYTFGSGTRLTVV.

The V gene is TRBV11-2, the J gene TRBJ2-7, with 9 bases that match TRBD2. This CDR3 is 13 amino acids long. V lost 5 bases, J lost 3 bases, and 2 bases stayed unmatched. The germline gives CDR1 SGHAT, CDR2 FQNNGV. The CDR3 DNA is TGTGCCAGCAGCCCTAGCGGGGACTACGAGCAGTACTTC. Amino acid sequence: CASSPSGDYEQYF.

The CDR3 DNA follows: TGTGCCAGTACCCGGACAGGGGTCGAAAAACTGTTTTTT. Its protein product is CASTRTGVEKLFF. The V call is TRBV19, the J call TRBJ1-4; 9 bases align to TRBD1. This CDR3 is 13 amino acids long. CDR1 and CDR2 from the germline V gene are LNHDA and SQIVND (reference sequence). Trimming cost V 7 bases and J 8 bases; bases outside gene matches: 5.

The gene calls are TRBV29-1 and TRBJ2-1, with 13 bases matching TRBD2. With 8 bases clipped from V and 8 bases from J, the junction kept 9 bases outside the gene matches. Germline V CDR1 and CDR2: SQVTM, ANQGSEA. This CDR3 spans 14 amino acids. The CDR3 DNA follows: TGCAGCACTCGACTAGCGGGAGGAGGGGATGAGCAGTTCTTC. It is translated as CSTRLAGGGDEQFF.

This clone was recorded only once. V usage is TRBV2 and J usage is TRBJ2-2; no firm D call. The length of the CDR3 is 16 residues. CDR1 is SNHLY and CDR2 is FYNNEI in the germline V gene. V dropped 7 bases and J dropped 6 bases, with 21 bases sitting between them. The CDR3 DNA is TGTGCCAGCAATCCCCGGACGGCCGTGGGCGCCGGGGAGCTGTTTTTT. Residues: CASNPRTAVGAGELFF.

The chain links TRBV5-1 to TRBJ2-3; TRBD1 or TRBD2 may be the D gene (6 bases each). The CDR3 extends over 16 amino acids. V was trimmed by 10 bases and J by 0 bases, leaving 21 bases between them. Germline lookup yields CDR1 SGHRS and CDR2 YFSETQ. The DNA for the CDR3 is TGCGCCTCACGAGGGGGTAGCGGAACTAGCACAGATACGCAGTATTTT. Translating gives CASRGGSGTSTDTQYF. Together with reference TRBV5-1 and TRBJ2-3, the CDR3 gives the full variable domain: KAGVTQTPRYLIKTRGQQVTLSCSPISGHRSVSWYQQTPGQGLQFLFEYFSETQRNKGNFPGRFSGRQFSNSRSEMNVSTLELGDSALYLCASRGGSGTSTDTQYFGPGTRLTVL.

V and J are TRBV11-1 and TRBJ1-5; possible D gene TRBD1, 5 bases. Trimming pared 0 bases from V and 9 bases from J, leaving 9 bases between. The germline gives CDR1 SGHAT, CDR2 FQDESV (reference sequence). The length of the CDR3 is 13 residues. The CDR3 DNA follows: TGTGCCAGCAGCTTAGCGCAGGGTAGGCCCCAGCATTTT. This translates into CASSLAQGRPQHF.

V and J are TRBV9 and TRBJ1-2, with D possibly TRBD1 on 6 matching bases. The CDR3 has 15 amino acids. The V gene's germline CDR1 is SGDLS and CDR2 YYNGEE. The V and J ends lost 3 bases and 8 bases respectively, with 20 bases between them. This chain's CDR3 is CASSESPGTLTGYTF. The CDR3 coding sequence is TGTGCCAGCAGCGAAAGTCCCGGGACATTGACCGGCTACACCTTC.

This chain uses TRBV6-2 or TRBV6-3 with TRBJ1-1, with a tentative D call TRBD1 (5 bases). Germline values: CDR1 MNHEY, CDR2 SVGEGT. V was shortened by 2 bases and J by 1 base, with 5 bases between the two germline ends. The CDR3 runs to 13 residues. CDR3 sequence: CASSYGQNTEAFF. In nucleotides, the CDR3 is TGTGCCAGCAGTTACGGACAGAACACTGAAGCTTTCTTT.

The chain carries TRBV6-5 and TRBJ1-2, with D perhaps TRBD1 (6 bases). CDR1 is MNHEY and CDR2 is SVGAGI in the germline V gene. This CDR3 has 15 amino acids. V was cut by 3 bases and J by 3 bases, with 14 bases left in between. CDR3 DNA: TGTGCCAGCAGTTATCCACAGGGCATGGACTATGGCTACACCTTC. Residues: CASSYPQGMDYGYTF.

V gene TRBV19 combines with J gene TRBJ2-1; 8 nucleotides line up with TRBD2. Germline V lookup: CDR1 LNHDA, CDR2 SQIVND (reference sequence). CDR3 length: 15 residues. J was trimmed by 1 base and V by 5 bases; bases with no gene match: 4. The CDR3 sequence: CASSSIAGSYNEQFF. The DNA for the CDR3 is TGTGCCAGTAGTTCGATAGCGGGGTCCTACAATGAGCAGTTCTTC. Filled out from reference TRBV19 and TRBJ2-1, the complete variable domain reads DGGITQSPKYLFRKEGQNVTLSCEQNLNHDAMYWYRQDPGQGLRLIYYSQIVNDFQKGDIAEGYSVSREKKESFPLTVTSAQKNPTAFYLCASSSIAGSYNEQFFGPGTRLTVL.

The genes are TRBV5-6 and TRBJ2-7; D remains ambiguous. The CDR3 consists of 14 residues. V lost 0 bases and J 3 bases, leaving 10 bases between the germline ends. CDR1 and CDR2 from the germline V gene are SGHDT and YYEEEE. The CDR3 region is CASSLEAAIYEQYF. The CDR3 bases are TGTGCCAGCAGCTTGGAGGCAGCTATCTACGAGCAGTACTTC.

The rearrangement uses TRBV5-4 and TRBJ2-7, with D perhaps matching TRBD1 (5 bases). The CDR3 has 16 amino acids. Looked up from germline, CDR1 is SGHNT and CDR2 is YYREEE (reference sequence). V lost 4 bases and J lost 0, with 17 bases in between. CDR3 DNA: TGTGCCAGCAGCCGATCCCTAAGCGACAGCTCCTACGAGCAGTACTTC. The encoded protein is CASSRSLSDSSYEQYF.

This chain connects TRBV7-9 to TRBJ2-1; 11 bases agree with TRBD1. CDR1 is SEHNR, CDR2 FQNEAQ, per germline (reference sequence). There are 16 residues in the CDR3. The V segment lost 5 bases and the J segment 3 bases; nucleotides outside the gene matches: 6. CDR3 in amino acids: CASSPRTGGVYNEQFF. The DNA for the CDR3 is TGTGCCAGCAGCCCCAGGACAGGGGGCGTCTACAATGAGCAGTTCTTC. Looking up the rest from reference TRBV7-9 and TRBJ2-1 gives the full variable domain: DTGVSQNPRHKITKRGQNVTFRCDPISEHNRLYWYRQTLGQGPEFLTYFQNEAQLEKSRLLSDRFSAERPKGSFSTLEIQRTEQGDSAMYLCASSPRTGGVYNEQFFGPGTRLTVL.

The rearrangement uses TRBV2 and TRBJ1-6; D uncertain. Germline assignment: CDR1 SNHLY and CDR2 FYNNEI. The V end was cut by 4 bases, the J end by 7 bases, with 11 bases between. The length of the CDR3 is 14 residues. The DNA for the CDR3 is TGTGCCAGCAGTGTGCCCCCCCCGAATTCACCCCTCCACTTT. It codes for CASSVPPPNSPLHF.

In its sample, this clone was seen a few times. The rearrangement joins TRBV7-2 to TRBJ2-7, with D unclear. This CDR3 is 15 amino acids long. Trimming stripped 3 bases from V and 4 bases from J, with 16 bases between. Germline CDR1 SGHTA, CDR2 FQGNSA. CDR3 residues: CASSLSGQEVYEQYF. The CDR3 DNA follows: TGTGCCAGCAGCTTGAGTGGCCAAGAGGTGTACGAGCAGTACTTC.

The V and J genes are TRBV10-3 and TRBJ1-6, with 7 bases fitting TRBD1. The ends lost 2 bases at V and 5 bases at J; junction bases unmatched: 9. Germline V gives CDR1 ENHRY, CDR2 SYGVKD. This CDR3 is 17 amino acids long. The CDR3 loop reads CAISEPVGQVDNSPLHF. CDR3 coding DNA: TGTGCCATCAGTGAGCCCGTAGGACAGGTCGATAATTCACCCCTCCACTTT.

This clone was detected only once. The chain employs TRBV5-1 and TRBJ2-7; 14 bases are shared with TRBD2. Germline V lookup: CDR1 SGHRS, CDR2 YFSETQ. The trim removed 3 bases at V and 5 bases at J, leaving 1 base unmatched. This CDR3 spans 14 amino acids. CDR3 DNA: TGCGCCAGCAGCTCGGGACTAGCGGGAGACGAGCAGTACTTC. The encoded protein is CASSSGLAGDEQYF.

The chain links TRBV28 to TRBJ2-5, with D tentatively TRBD1 (6 bases). Germline V gene sequence: CDR1 MDHEN, CDR2 SYDVKM. Trimming left V 10 bases short and J 0 bases short, with 9 bases between. The CDR3 covers 12 residues. The CDR3 here is CAIRGNQETQYF. The CDR3 coding sequence is TGTGCCATCAGGGGTAACCAAGAGACCCAGTACTTC. The full variable domain, rest sourced from reference TRBV28 and TRBJ2-5, is DVKVTQSSRYLVKRTGEKVFLECVQDMDHENMFWYRQDPGLGLRLIYFSYDVKMKEKGDIPEGYSVSREKKERFSLILESASTNQTSMYLCAIRGNQETQYFGPGTRLLVL.

The V and J genes are TRBV11-2 and TRBJ2-7, with D unclear. Trimming took off 0 bases at V and 3 bases at J, with 6 bases between the two ends. In germline, CDR1 is SGHAT, CDR2 FQNNGV. This CDR3 contains 13 residues. The CDR3 spells CASSLEMDYEQYF. The CDR3 region has the DNA TGTGCCAGCAGCTTAGAGATGGACTACGAGCAGTACTTC.

V gene TRBV19 combines with J gene TRBJ2-5; D not certain. Germline CDR1 LNHDA, CDR2 SQIVND (reference sequence). Trimming removed 6 bases at V and 5 bases at J, with 10 bases between. The CDR3 totals 12 residues. CDR3 amino acids: CASRQAGETQYF. The CDR3 bases are TGTGCCAGTAGGCAAGCCGGGGAGACCCAGTACTTC.